Reported below is one T cell receptor beta chain. Its antigen is as yet unknown. This sample is part of a study of T cell responses to AZD1222 COVID-19 vaccine. Overall study context: It was second doses at about 4 or about 12 weeks that were pooled.

Repertoires were generated with immunoSEQ multiplex PCR, while TCRdb's copy carries only in-frame clones and drops some. Of some 160,000 clones listed, around 93% are singletons. The CDR3 sequence is 13 residues long. The germline V gene has CDR1 LNHDA and CDR2 SQIVND (reference sequence). The V end lost 3 bases, the J end lost 0 bases, and 5 bases lay between the germline ends. Study results and caveats: Reportedly, nearly half the spike-specific TCRs target unmutated variant regions. Females made up more of the donors, who were largely white British, and clonal diversity may have come out too low.

The input for sequencing was peripheral blood, taken on day 0 of AZD1222 vaccination. V usage is TRBV19 and J usage is TRBJ1-1; D ambiguous. This clonotype was sampled from an adult in good health. In DNA, the CDR3 is TGTGCCAGTAGTATCACGATGAACACTGAAGCTTTCTTT. This encodes CASSITMNTEAFF.